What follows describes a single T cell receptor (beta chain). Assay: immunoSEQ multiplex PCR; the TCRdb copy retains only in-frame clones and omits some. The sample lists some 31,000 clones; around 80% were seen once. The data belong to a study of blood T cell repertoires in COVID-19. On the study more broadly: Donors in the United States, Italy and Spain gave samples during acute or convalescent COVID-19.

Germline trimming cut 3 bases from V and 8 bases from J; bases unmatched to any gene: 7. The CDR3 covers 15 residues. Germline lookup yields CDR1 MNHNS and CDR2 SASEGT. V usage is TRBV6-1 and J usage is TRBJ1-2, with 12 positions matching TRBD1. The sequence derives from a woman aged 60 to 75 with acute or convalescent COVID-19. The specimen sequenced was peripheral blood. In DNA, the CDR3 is TGTGCCAGCAGTGATAGGGACAGGGGGCTGGAAGGCTACACCTTC. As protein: CASSDRDRGLEGYTF.